The rows below give T cell receptor beta chains drawn from one sample of a study of blood T cell repertoires in COVID-19. Produced via immunoSEQ multiplex PCR; TCRdb's table is partial and in-frame only. The sample comprises fewer than 200,000 clones, 90% of which are singletons, and approximately 0.48% rests with the top ten. Sequencing input: peripheral blood. The receptors here all came from a man in his forties or fifties with acute or convalescent COVID-19. CDR3s include the opening cysteine and the closing phenylalanine or tryptophan. A D gene is named only where the DNA matches it firmly.

V gene	D gene	J gene	CDR3 protein
TRBV21-1	.	TRBJ1-6	CASSKVGGSFSGSSYNSPLHF
TRBV4-3	TRBD1	TRBJ1-6	CASSQVGTGSSPLHF
TRBV6-6	.	TRBJ1-4	CASTQASSANEKLFF
TRBV28	.	TRBJ1-1	CASSRQANTEAFF
TRBV4-3	TRBD1	TRBJ2-2	CASSQDRRGNRAGELFF
TRBV11-2	.	TRBJ1-2	CASSLGGRAFGYTF
TRBV5-5	TRBD1	TRBJ2-7	CASSLAPGQGVHYEQYF
TRBV28	.	TRBJ2-1	CASSSWGRQTSYNEQFF
TRBV7-9	TRBD2	TRBJ2-3	CASSLASGLTDTQYF
TRBV5-1	.	TRBJ1-1	CASSAQGWTEAFF
TRBV15	TRBD2	TRBJ2-5	CATSIGSSGQETQYF
TRBV5-6	TRBD1	TRBJ1-3	CASSDRAGNTIYF
TRBV7-6	.	TRBJ1-4	CASSLNTGRFEKLFF
TRBV19	TRBD1	TRBJ2-7	CASSKGQGFDEQYF
TRBV18	.	TRBJ1-1	CASSPSEGTEAFF
TRBV7-2	.	TRBJ2-7	CASSLARSGYSYEQYF
TRBV9	TRBD1	TRBJ2-2	CASSPWDRGLTPNTGELFF
TRBV11-2	TRBD1	TRBJ2-5	CASSLVTGGQETQYF
TRBV18	TRBD2	TRBJ2-2	CASSPRLAGDSTGELFF
TRBV28	.	TRBJ1-2	CASTRGGPYGYTF
TRBV7-2	.	TRBJ2-1	CASSFGTYNEQFF
TRBV19	TRBD2	TRBJ2-3	CASRSSGRGVADTQYF
TRBV19	.	TRBJ2-1	CASSTTVKDEQFF
TRBV7-2	TRBD2	TRBJ2-1	CASSLEGLAGGLGQFF
TRBV3-1/TRBV3-2	TRBD2	TRBJ2-4	CASSPLGLAGTKNIQYF
TRBV5-1	.	TRBJ2-1	CASSLATRSNVDEQFF
TRBV6-5	.	TRBJ1-1	CASKFEQGHVEAFF
TRBV7-9	TRBD1	TRBJ1-4	CASSPGTGCEKLFF
TRBV4-3	TRBD1	TRBJ2-4	CASSPRQGGTNIQYF